Listed here is a single T cell receptor (beta chain). The target antigen is unknown. These data come from a study of CD8 T cells in Susac syndrome. It was with random hexamers that 0.5 to 1 ug RNA was reverse transcribed. One entry per CDR3 protein, called by TCRdb with MiXCR from the immunoSEQ multiplex PCR reads. The profile shows approximately 83,000 distinct CDR3 sequences, about 93% of them singletons. Germline CDR1 GTSNPN, CDR2 SVGIG (reference sequence). CDR3 size: 12 residues. Trimming cost V 3 bases and J 5 bases, with 11 bases left between them. From blood CD8+ and CD4+ T cells, the TCR beta chain was sequenced. Findings and limits, study-wide: The greatest CD8+ clonal expansion in Susac occurred in TEMRA cells and in active patients.

The source is a human donor with Susac syndrome. Sequencing input: CD8+ T cells from PBMCs. V and J are TRBV30 and TRBJ2-7, with D perhaps matching TRBD2 (5 bases). This CDR3 is CAWSASPDEQYF. CDR3 coding DNA: TGTGCCTGGAGCGCTAGCCCAGACGAGCAGTACTTC.